Each of the 2 T cell receptor beta chains below was sequenced from the same sample in a study of control samples from healthy donors and cancer patients (dated by TCRdb to between 2020 and 2021). Library method: the immunoSEQ multiplex PCR assay. TCRdb took this table from immuneACCESS and kept in-frame rearrangements with V and J called. Such tables lack part of the clones; where checked against another copy, unresolved V genes explain under half of the gap, and the rest is unexplained. The sample includes about 140,000 clones, with more than 85% observed a single time. Together, the top ten hold about 3.2% of the sample. Sequences were obtained from blood. These receptors all stem from a man aged 25-40 years in good health.

The CDR3 region is CASRQGPYQPQHF. The CDR3, as DNA: TGTGCCAGTAGACAGGGCCCCTATCAGCCCCAGCATTTT. The chain combines TRBV12-3 or TRBV12-4 with TRBJ1-5; TRBD1 matches 7 bases. Trimming removed 9 bases from V and 5 bases from J; junction bases left unmatched: 7. The CDR3 runs to 13 residues.

The chain joins TRBV29-1 to TRBJ1-1; TRBD1 matches at 8 bases. CDR3 size: 13 residues. Germline-derived CDR1 and CDR2 are SQVTM and ANQGSEA. The ends lost 7 bases at V and 5 bases at J; junction bases unmatched: 9. The CDR3 coding sequence is TGCAGCGCCGTCTCGACAGGGGAGACTGAAGCTTTCTTT. Its translation is CSAVSTGETEAFF.